The 27 T cell receptor beta chains given below trace back to one sample, sequenced in a study of long-term antiretroviral therapy in people with HIV. The immunoSEQ assay was v3.0, run at survey level. The protocol was immunoSEQ multiplex PCR, while the TCRdb copy is restricted to in-frame clones and leaves out a portion. This table has about 35,000 clones, about four fifths appearing once. Material: unsorted PBMCs, obtained 3 years after starting antiretroviral therapy. The receptors were sampled from a man aged 45-65 years with HIV.

The rearrangement links TRBV27 to TRBJ1-4; TRBD1 might be the D (5 bases). V was pared by 0 bases and J by 8 bases, with 16 bases between. The V gene's germline CDR1 is MNHEY and CDR2 SMNVEV (reference sequence). The CDR3 length is 16 residues. The CDR3 region is CASSLSFGAFGEKLFF. CDR3 in DNA: TGTGCCAGCAGTTTATCGTTCGGGGCCTTTGGAGAAAAACTGTTTTTT.

CDR3 residues: CASSVTGARETQYF. As DNA, the CDR3 is TGTGCCAGCAGTGTAACAGGGGCCAGAGAGACCCAGTACTTC. The genes are TRBV28 and TRBJ2-5; TRBD1 agrees at 7 bases. The CDR3 length is 14 residues. V lost 5 bases and J lost 4; bases outside the gene matches: 7. The germline gives CDR1 MDHEN, CDR2 SYDVKM.

The V call is TRBV6-1, the J call TRBJ1-1; D unclear. Per germline, CDR1 MNHNS and CDR2 SASEGT. The V gene lost 6 bases and the J gene lost 4 bases, with 12 bases spanning the gap. This CDR3 is built from 13 residues. DNA of the CDR3: TGTGCCAGCAGATTCGGGCGGGGCACTGAAGCTTTCTTT. Protein product: CASRFGRGTEAFF.

The chain employs TRBV5-1 and TRBJ2-7; 8 bases are a match to TRBD2. Losses at the gene ends were 0 bases for V and 5 bases for J; bases not matched to a gene: 10. This CDR3 is built from 16 residues. Per the germline V gene, CDR1 is SGHRS and CDR2 is YFSETQ. The CDR3 DNA is TGCGCCAGCAGCTTGGGACTAGCGCGAGCCAACGACGAGCAGTACTTC. Its protein product is CASSLGLARANDEQYF. The variable domain in full, completed from reference TRBV5-1 and TRBJ2-7, reads KAGVTQTPRYLIKTRGQQVTLSCSPISGHRSVSWYQQTPGQGLQFLFEYFSETQRNKGNFPGRFSGRQFSNSRSEMNVSTLELGDSALYLCASSLGLARANDEQYFGPGTRLTVT.

This sequence joins TRBV6-6 and TRBJ2-1; tentatively, D is TRBD1 or TRBD2 (5 bases each). The CDR3 is 15 residues long. Germline loops: CDR1 MNHNY, CDR2 SVGAGI (reference sequence). Trimming shortened V by 6 bases and J by 2 bases, and 14 bases separated the two germline ends. The CDR3 region has the DNA TGTGCCAGCAGACCGGGACCCCAAGCCTACAATGAGCAGTTCTTC. Encoded protein: CASRPGPQAYNEQFF.

The chain is built from TRBV19 and TRBJ1-5; TRBD1 is a possible D gene (6 bases). Germline values: CDR1 LNHDA, CDR2 SQIVND (reference sequence). This CDR3 region has 16 residues. V was clipped by 3 bases and J by 2 bases, with 14 bases between them. CDR3 coding DNA: TGTGCCAGTAGTATGAACAATAGGGGGGGCAATCAGCCCCAGCATTTT. Translation: CASSMNNRGGNQPQHF.

The chain recombines TRBV27 with TRBJ1-5; TRBD1 might be the D (5 bases). Germline CDR1 is MNHEY and CDR2 is SMNVEV (reference sequence). V was trimmed by 10 bases and J by 6 bases, leaving 28 bases between them. This CDR3 is built from 17 residues. CDR3 amino acids: CATRAGQGVMRGQPQHF. The CDR3, as DNA: TGTGCCACCCGTGCAGGGCAGGGCGTCATGAGGGGTCAGCCCCAGCATTTT.

This clone is a singleton in its sample. This sequence joins TRBV9 and TRBJ2-5, with unresolved D. CDR1 and CDR2 (germline): SGDLS, YYNGEE. The CDR3 spans 14 residues. The V gene lost 1 base and the J gene lost 5 bases, with 12 bases spanning the gap. CDR3 loop: CASSVLPSLETQYF. The DNA for the CDR3 is TGTGCCAGCAGCGTACTCCCCAGTTTGGAGACCCAGTACTTC.

V is TRBV5-1 and J is TRBJ2-2; TRBD2 aligns across 9 bases. The CDR3 is 17 residues long. V lost 6 bases to trimming and J lost 0 bases; unmatched junction nucleotides: 9. CDR1 and CDR2 from the germline V gene are SGHRS and YFSETQ. The CDR3 region is CASTRDSGSANTGELFF. The CDR3 DNA follows: TGCGCCAGCACCCGGGATAGCGGGAGCGCGAACACCGGGGAGCTGTTTTTT. Together with reference TRBV5-1 and TRBJ2-2, the CDR3 gives the full variable domain: KAGVTQTPRYLIKTRGQQVTLSCSPISGHRSVSWYQQTPGQGLQFLFEYFSETQRNKGNFPGRFSGRQFSNSRSEMNVSTLELGDSALYLCASTRDSGSANTGELFFGEGSRLTVL.

The genes are TRBV6-5 and TRBJ2-7, with a tentative D call TRBD1 (6 bases). The CDR3 loop spans 12 amino acids. V lost 2 bases and J 6 bases, leaving 8 bases between the germline ends. Germline V gives CDR1 MNHEY, CDR2 SVGAGI. The CDR3 nucleotides are TGTGCCAGCAGTTACGGGGGCCTCGAGCAGTACTTC. Translating gives CASSYGGLEQYF.

The V and J genes are TRBV7-3 and TRBJ1-6; the D gene is possibly TRBD1 (5 bases). The CDR3 runs to 14 residues. V was trimmed by 2 bases and J by 7 bases, leaving 9 bases between them. Germline CDR1 reads SGHTA; CDR2 reads FQGTGA. The CDR3 loop reads CASSLSGTNSPLHF. Here the CDR3 DNA reads TGTGCCAGCAGCTTATCAGGGACCAATTCACCCCTCCACTTT. The full variable domain, in which reference TRBV7-3 and TRBJ1-6 provide the parts outside the CDR3, is GAGVSQTPSNKVTEKGKYVELRCDPISGHTALYWYRQSLGQGPEFLIYFQGTGAADDSGLPNDRFFAVRPEGSVSTLKIQRTERGDSAVYLCASSLSGTNSPLHFGNGTRLTVT.

J is TRBJ2-2 and V is TRBV7-9; 7 positions match TRBD2. This CDR3 has 15 residues. The J segment lost 5 bases and the V segment lost 4 bases, leaving 7 bases of the junction unmatched. Germline V gene data show CDR1 as SEHNR and CDR2 as FQNEAQ (reference sequence). This chain's CDR3 is CASSWGGARTGELFF. The CDR3 bases are TGTGCCAGCAGCTGGGGGGGTGCGAGGACCGGGGAGCTGTTTTTT.

The genes are TRBV6-5 and TRBJ2-7, with a weak D call TRBD1 (5 bases). V gave up 0 bases and J gave up 3 bases, with 12 bases separating them. There are 15 residues in the CDR3. Germline loops: CDR1 MNHEY, CDR2 SVGAGI. The CDR3: CASSYSYGAVYEQYF. The CDR3 DNA follows: TGTGCCAGCAGTTACTCGTATGGGGCGGTCTACGAGCAGTACTTC.

This chain uses TRBV27 with TRBJ2-5; 8 bases align to TRBD1. The trim removed 6 bases at V and 7 bases at J, leaving 10 bases unmatched. CDR1 is MNHEY, CDR2 SMNVEV, per germline (reference sequence). The CDR3 runs to 14 residues. Here the CDR3 reads CASSLSGTGGTQYF. The DNA for the CDR3 is TGTGCCAGCAGCCTTTCCGGGACAGGTGGGACCCAGTACTTC.

This clone was seen once. This chain uses TRBV18 with TRBJ2-7, with 11 nucleotides matching TRBD2. The V gene's germline CDR1 is KGHSH and CDR2 LQKENI. The CDR3 is 18 amino acids. The V gene end was trimmed by 2 bases and the J gene end by 2 bases; junction bases not matched to a gene: 11. For the CDR3, the DNA is TGTGCCAGCTCACCAAACCCTAGCGGGAGGTTTAGTCCCTACGAGCAGTACTTC. Translated, it gives CASSPNPSGRFSPYEQYF.

The V gene is TRBV18, the J gene TRBJ2-5, with 7 bases fitting TRBD1. The germline gives CDR1 KGHSH, CDR2 LQKENI. This CDR3 has 14 residues. With 0 bases clipped from V and 3 bases from J, the junction kept 1 base outside the gene matches. This CDR3 is CASSPPGQEETQYF. CDR3 in DNA: TGTGCCAGCTCACCACCCGGACAGGAAGAGACCCAGTACTTC.

This chain joins TRBV6-5 and TRBJ2-7; D perhaps matches TRBD1 (5 bases). CDR3 length: 15 amino acids. Trimming removed 0 bases from V and 2 bases from J, with 11 bases in between. Germline V lookup: CDR1 MNHEY, CDR2 SVGAGI. For the CDR3, the DNA is TGTGCCAGCAGTTACTCACAGGCAGCGCCCTACGAGCAGTACTTC. Translating gives CASSYSQAAPYEQYF.

V is TRBV7-8 and J is TRBJ2-7; TRBD1 might be the D (5 bases). The CDR3 is made up of 13 amino acids. Germline CDR1 reads SGHVS; CDR2 reads FQNEAQ. Trimming cost V 4 bases and J 7 bases, with 14 bases left between them. The CDR3 bases are TGTGCCAGCAGCTCATCAGGGCTCCGGGAGCAGTACTTC. It is translated as CASSSSGLREQYF.

This clone appeared a single time. J is TRBJ2-5 and V is TRBV18, with unresolved D. Germline CDR1 and CDR2: KGHSH and LQKENI. The CDR3 extends over 13 amino acids. The V end was cut by 0 bases, the J end by 3 bases, with 5 bases between. CDR3 sequence: CASSPPEEETQYF. CDR3 DNA sequence: TGTGCCAGCTCACCACCCGAGGAAGAGACCCAGTACTTC. Together with reference TRBV18 and TRBJ2-5, the CDR3 gives the full variable domain: NAGVMQNPRHLVRRRGQEARLRCSPMKGHSHVYWYRQLPEEGLKFMVYLQKENIIDESGMPKERFSAEFPKEGPSILRIQQVVRGDSAAYFCASSPPEEETQYFGPGTRLLVL.

This clone occurred a few times. The chain combines TRBV5-6 with TRBJ2-5; D uncertain. Trimming took off 0 bases at V and 2 bases at J, with 5 bases between the two ends. This CDR3 is built from 13 residues. Germline CDR1 reads SGHDT; CDR2 reads YYEEEE. The CDR3 spells CASSLAAQETQYF. The CDR3 nucleotides read TGTGCCAGCAGCTTGGCCGCTCAAGAGACCCAGTACTTC.

The V gene is TRBV5-1, the J gene TRBJ2-3, with D perhaps TRBD1 (6 bases). The V and J ends lost 4 bases and 1 base respectively, with 13 bases between them. Germline V gives CDR1 SGHRS, CDR2 YFSETQ. The CDR3 loop spans 15 amino acids. In DNA form, the CDR3 reads TGCGCCAGCAGCCCAGGGGCAGGGGGCACAGATACGCAGTATTTT. Translation gives CASSPGAGGTDTQYF.

This clone was counted between two and nine times. The chain is built from TRBV11-2 and TRBJ1-2, with D unresolved. CDR3 size: 14 residues. Germline V gene data show CDR1 as SGHAT and CDR2 as FQNNGV. V shed 4 bases and J shed 3 bases, with 12 bases lying between them. CDR3 sequence reads: CASSSRVEDYGYTF. CDR3 bases: TGTGCCAGCAGCTCTCGGGTAGAAGACTATGGCTACACCTTC.

The chain uses TRBV4-1 and TRBJ1-1, with TRBD1 matching over 7 bases. Germline CDR1 and CDR2: MGHRA and YSYEKL. The length of the CDR3 is 13 residues. Trimming at V came to 0 bases and at J to 5 bases, leaving 0 bases not matched to a gene. The CDR3 sequence: CASSQDRGTEAFF. CDR3 DNA sequence: TGCGCCAGCAGCCAAGACAGGGGGACTGAAGCTTTCTTT.

The chain couples TRBV7-8 to TRBJ1-6, with D unclear. CDR1 and CDR2 (germline): SGHVS, FQNEAQ. The CDR3 consists of 15 residues. The V gene lost 1 base and the J gene lost 9 bases, with 13 bases spanning the gap. The CDR3 here is CASSLVAQAGSPLHF. The CDR3 coding sequence is TGTGCCAGCAGCTTAGTGGCCCAGGCGGGTTCACCCCTCCACTTT.

This clone was counted only a few times. The chain couples TRBV5-1 to TRBJ2-7, with D perhaps TRBD2 (6 bases). Trimming took off 0 bases at V and 4 bases at J, with 14 bases between the two ends. The CDR3 has 15 amino acids. Looked up from germline, CDR1 is SGHRS and CDR2 is YFSETQ. The CDR3 reads CASSLASGLLYEQYF. CDR3 nucleotides: TGCGCCAGCAGCTTGGCCTCGGGACTCCTTTACGAGCAGTACTTC.

In regard to this clone: Other DNA sequences of this sample code for an identical CDR3. The CDR3 bases are TGTGCCAGCAGCGTAGGATCTAGCACAGATACGCAGTATTTT. It translates to CASSVGSSTDTQYF. The gene calls are TRBV9 and TRBJ2-3; D gene uncertain. The germline V gene has CDR1 SGDLS and CDR2 YYNGEE. V lost 0 bases and J 0 bases, leaving 5 bases between the germline ends. The CDR3 covers 14 residues. Combining the CDR3 with reference TRBV9 and TRBJ2-3 gives the whole variable domain DSGVTQTPKHLITATGQRVTLRCSPRSGDLSVYWYQQSLDQGLQFLIQYYNGEERAKGNILERFSAQQFPDLHSELNLSSLELGDSALYFCASSVGSSTDTQYFGPGTRLTVL.

In DNA, the CDR3 is TGTGCCAGCAGGGACAGGGCCCACAATGAGCAGTTCTTC. As protein: CASRDRAHNEQFF. The rearrangement links TRBV7-2 to TRBJ2-1; TRBD1 matches at 8 bases. CDR3 length: 13 residues. J lost 5 bases, V lost 6 bases, and 3 bases had no gene match. CDR1 SGHTA and CDR2 FQGNSA come from the germline V gene.